Listed here are 30 T cell receptor beta chains from one sample, sequenced in a study of vaccination and CD4 T cells after COVID-19. The sample's treatment: roughly 11-day PBMC culture with coronavirus spike peptide pools or control peptides (ViraFEST assay). No cognate antigen is known for these TCRs. An Oncomine TCR Beta short-read assay was used to sequence the DNA from cultured CD4+ T cells. TCRdb passed the PCR reads through MiXCR, listing each CDR3 protein once. The sample consists of around 14,000 distinct CDR3 sequences, roughly 73% of them appearing once. Sample: CD4+ T cells from blood, cultured in vitro. Receptors originate from a human donor who had recovered from COVID-19.

The gene calls are TRBV6-1 and TRBJ2-7, with 7 bases aligning to TRBD1. The CDR3 runs to 13 residues. The junction had 4 bases not matched to a gene; V was cut back by 8 bases and J by 0 bases. Per germline, CDR1 MNHNS and CDR2 SASEGT. CDR3 amino acids: CASGRDSSYEQYF. CDR3 DNA: TGTGCCAGCGGTCGGGACAGCTCCTACGAGCAGTACTTC.

This clonotype is large in the sample. The chain joins TRBV5-6 to TRBJ1-5, with D possibly being TRBD1 (5 bases). CDR1 is SGHDT, CDR2 YYEEEE, per germline. CDR3 length equals 17 residues. V lost 0 bases to trimming and J lost 4 bases, with 17 bases between them. The CDR3 bases are TGTGCCAGCAGCTTGGGGCAGGGAGTGATAAGGAATCAGCCCCAGCATTTT. Encoded protein: CASSLGQGVIRNQPQHF.

This clonotype was detected once. The rearrangement uses TRBV4-2 and TRBJ1-2; D may be TRBD1 (5 bases). Germline V gives CDR1 LGHNA, CDR2 YNFKEQ. V was pared by 0 bases and J by 1 base, with 12 bases between. CDR3 length: 16 amino acids. The CDR3 bases are TGTGCCAGCAGCCAAGAGGGGACCGGGGATAACTATGGCTACACCTTC. Encoded protein: CASSQEGTGDNYGYTF.

The chain carries TRBV19 and TRBJ1-2, with D possibly TRBD1 on 5 matching bases. The CDR3 has 12 amino acids. CDR1 and CDR2 (germline): LNHDA, SQIVND (reference sequence). V was clipped by 5 bases and J by 5 bases, with 9 bases between them. The CDR3 loop reads CASSPRQYGYTF. DNA of the CDR3: TGTGCCAGTAGTCCCCGACAGTATGGCTACACCTTC.

V and J are TRBV6-1 and TRBJ1-1; D not certain. The CDR3 covers 14 residues. From germline, CDR1 is MNHNS and CDR2 SASEGT. V was shortened by 6 bases and J by 2 bases, with 13 bases between the two germline ends. The CDR3 DNA reads as TGTGCCAGCAGACCGACGACATCAAACACTGAAGCTTTCTTT. Its protein is CASRPTTSNTEAFF.

The rearrangement joins TRBV11-2 to TRBJ2-7; 9 bases are shared with TRBD2. CDR1 is SGHAT, CDR2 FQNNGV, per germline. The CDR3 is 16 residues long. The J segment lost 4 bases and the V segment lost 2 bases, leaving 9 bases of the junction unmatched. DNA of the CDR3: TGTGCCAGCAGCTTACAGAGACTAGCGGAGTATTACGAGCAGTACTTC. Its translation is CASSLQRLAEYYEQYF. The whole variable domain, filled in from reference TRBV11-2 and TRBJ2-7, reads EAGVAQSPRYKIIEKRQSVAFWCNPISGHATLYWYQQILGQGPKLLIQFQNNGVVDDSQLPKDRFSAERLKGVDSTLKIQPAKLEDSAVYLCASSLQRLAEYYEQYFGPGTRLTVT.

This sequence joins TRBV7-8 and TRBJ1-1, with a possible D match to TRBD1 (5 bases). The length of the CDR3 is 16 residues. Germline V gives CDR1 SGHVS, CDR2 FQNEAQ. Trimming cost V 1 base and J 4 bases, with 16 bases left between them. The CDR3 nucleotides are TGTGCCAGCAGCTTAGTCACGTGGGGCACCGGCACTGAAGCTTTCTTT. Amino acids: CASSLVTWGTGTEAFF.

The chain recombines TRBV4-1 with TRBJ1-2; a weak D match, TRBD1 (6 bases). Germline-derived CDR1 and CDR2 are MGHRA and YSYEKL. The CDR3 contains 18 residues. Trimming left V 3 bases short and J 4 bases short, with 24 bases between. The CDR3 nucleotides are TGCGCCAGCAGCCAGGGACAAGCAATATCCCTCGTTGGCTATGGCTACACCTTC. It codes for CASSQGQAISLVGYGYTF.

The DNA for the CDR3 is TGTGCCAGCTCGCCCGGGACGGGAAATAGCAATCAGCCCCAGCATTTT. Protein sequence: CASSPGTGNSNQPQHF. The rearrangement uses TRBV27 and TRBJ1-5, with D tentatively TRBD1 (5 bases). The CDR3 runs 16 residues. From germline, CDR1 is MNHEY and CDR2 SMNVEV (reference sequence). Trimming removed 8 bases from V and 0 bases from J, with 17 bases in between.

This CDR3 is CASSLGGGNEKLFF. The CDR3 DNA is TGTGCCAGCAGCTTAGGGGGAGGGAATGAAAAACTGTTTTTT. The chain recombines TRBV11-1 with TRBJ1-4; D call uncertain. The CDR3 extends over 14 amino acids. The V end was cut by 1 base, the J end by 5 bases, with 8 bases between. In germline, CDR1 is SGHAT, CDR2 FQDESV (reference sequence).

The chain employs TRBV28 and TRBJ1-6; D may be TRBD1 (5 bases). Deletions cut 1 base from V and 14 bases from J, with 15 bases between. CDR3 length equals 14 residues. Germline CDR1 reads MDHEN; CDR2 reads SYDVKM. The CDR3 loop reads CASSLSRAKRTLHF. In DNA, the CDR3 is TGTGCCAGCAGTTTATCCAGGGCCAAGAGGACCCTCCACTTT.

CDR3 in DNA: TGTGCCAGTAGTGGGGGGCAGGTAGGTACTGAAGCTTTCTTT. Translating it yields CASSGGQVGTEAFF. This chain links TRBV19 with TRBJ1-1; D is possibly TRBD1 (6 bases). In germline, CDR1 is LNHDA, CDR2 SQIVND (reference sequence). V lost 5 bases and J lost 5, with 15 bases in between. The CDR3 has 14 residues.

The rearrangement uses TRBV7-2 and TRBJ1-2; no clear D gene. CDR1 is SGHTA and CDR2 is FQGNSA in the germline V gene. The CDR3 is 14 amino acids. Trimming cost V 5 bases and J 4 bases, with 14 bases left between them. The CDR3 region has the DNA TGTGCCAGCAGCCTCGACCTTGTTAGCTATGGCTACACCTTC. Its translation is CASSLDLVSYGYTF. The full variable domain, its missing parts supplied by reference TRBV7-2 and TRBJ1-2, is GAGVSQSPSNKVTEKGKDVELRCDPISGHTALYWYRQSLGQGLEFLIYFQGNSAPDKSGLPSDRFSAERTGGSVSTLTIQRTQQEDSAVYLCASSLDLVSYGYTFGSGTRLTVV.

The V call is TRBV28, the J call TRBJ1-5; tentative D call: TRBD1 (5 bases). The CDR3 length is 15 residues. Germline V gives CDR1 MDHEN, CDR2 SYDVKM. V shed 4 bases and J shed 7 bases, with 17 bases lying between them. DNA of the CDR3: TGTGCCAGCAGTTCGCCCCGACAGCCGAGGCAGCCCCAGCATTTT. Its translation is CASSSPRQPRQPQHF. Looking up the rest from reference TRBV28 and TRBJ1-5 gives the full variable domain: DVKVTQSSRYLVKRTGEKVFLECVQDMDHENMFWYRQDPGLGLRLIYFSYDVKMKEKGDIPEGYSVSREKKERFSLILESASTNQTSMYLCASSSPRQPRQPQHFGDGTRLSIL.

The chain carries TRBV29-1 and TRBJ2-3; the match to TRBD2 covers 14 bases. Germline V gives CDR1 SQVTM, CDR2 ANQGSEA. V was clipped by 1 base and J by 3 bases; unmatched bases: 0. This CDR3 is 15 amino acids long. This chain's CDR3 is CSVEGTSGRTDTQYF. The CDR3 DNA reads TGCAGCGTTGAAGGGACTAGCGGGAGGACAGATACGCAGTATTTT.

V is TRBV20-1 and J is TRBJ1-1; D not resolved. Germline CDR1 DFQATT, CDR2 SNEGSKA (reference sequence). V lost 3 bases, J lost 8 bases, and 13 bases lay in between. The CDR3 consists of 12 residues. CDR3 in amino acids: CSASFERVEAFF. CDR3 nucleotide sequence: TGCAGTGCTAGCTTCGAAAGGGTGGAAGCTTTCTTT.

The chain joins TRBV7-3 to TRBJ1-1, with 10 bases matching TRBD1. The trim removed 5 bases at V and 2 bases at J, leaving 5 bases unmatched. Germline V lookup: CDR1 SGHTA, CDR2 FQGTGA. This CDR3 region has 15 residues. CDR3: CASSRSTGGNTEAFF. CDR3 in DNA: TGTGCCAGCAGCCGCTCGACAGGGGGCAACACTGAAGCTTTCTTT.

In this sample, this clonotype turned up a few times. The V and J genes are TRBV19 and TRBJ2-7; 10 bases map to TRBD1. From germline, CDR1 is LNHDA and CDR2 SQIVND (reference sequence). Trimming at V came to 6 bases and at J to 2 bases, leaving 4 bases not matched to a gene. The CDR3 covers 14 residues. The CDR3 DNA reads TGTGCCAGTAGACCAGGACAGGGGGCCTACGAGCAGTACTTC. As protein: CASRPGQGAYEQYF.

This clonotype turned up a few times. The chain combines TRBV29-1 with TRBJ1-1, with 9 bases lining up with TRBD1. V shed 7 bases and J 4 bases; nucleotides not matched to a gene: 10. There are 14 residues in the CDR3. Germline V CDR1 and CDR2: SQVTM, ANQGSEA. This CDR3 reads CSARKGTGITEAFF. The CDR3 DNA reads TGCAGCGCCAGAAAGGGGACAGGGATCACTGAAGCTTTCTTT. Full variable domain (missing parts from reference TRBV29-1 and TRBJ1-1): SAVISQKPSRDICQRGTSLTIQCQVDSQVTMMFWYRQQPGQSLTLIATANQGSEATYESGFVIDKFPISRPNLTFSTLTVSNMSPEDSSIYLCSARKGTGITEAFFGQGTRLTVV.

The chain uses TRBV7-2 and TRBJ1-2; 8 bases map to TRBD1. Trimming cost V 8 bases and J 7 bases; bases outside gene matches: 6. Germline CDR1 is SGHTA and CDR2 is FQGNSA. CDR3 length: 12 amino acids. The CDR3 DNA reads TGTGCCAGCGCTTGGACAGGGCCTGGCTACACCTTC. As protein: CASAWTGPGYTF.

The V and J genes are TRBV20-1 and TRBJ2-3; maybe TRBD2 (5 bases). Per the germline V gene, CDR1 is DFQATT and CDR2 is SNEGSKA (reference sequence). Between the trimmed V and J ends, which lost 3 bases and 1 base, there was a span of 14 bases. This CDR3 spans 15 amino acids. The CDR3 nucleotides are TGCAGTGCTAGTATCCGGGATCAGGGCACAGATACGCAGTATTTT. Amino acid sequence: CSASIRDQGTDTQYF.

The chain couples TRBV15 to TRBJ1-2; 7 bases line up with TRBD1. Trimming removed 0 bases from V and 5 bases from J; junction bases left unmatched: 9. The length of the CDR3 is 16 residues. Germline values: CDR1 LNHNV, CDR2 YYDKDF (reference sequence). The CDR3 reads CATSRDPGGQLYGYTF. CDR3 sequence (DNA): TGTGCCACCAGCAGAGATCCGGGGGGACAGCTATATGGCTACACCTTC.

This clonotype was detected only a few times. V gene TRBV28 combines with J gene TRBJ1-5; D unclear. Germline V lookup: CDR1 MDHEN, CDR2 SYDVKM. The CDR3 is 15 residues long. V lost 3 bases, J lost 3 bases, and 12 bases lay in between. The CDR3 is CASSLGSHHNQPQHF. The CDR3 DNA follows: TGTGCCAGCAGTTTGGGCAGCCATCACAATCAGCCCCAGCATTTT.

This clonotype appeared a few times. DNA for the CDR3: TGCAGTGCTCCCCGGGGCAGGGGGAACTATGGCTACACCTTC. Its protein is CSAPRGRGNYGYTF. V and J are TRBV20-1 and TRBJ1-2, with TRBD1 matching 7 bases. Germline V lookup: CDR1 DFQATT, CDR2 SNEGSKA (reference sequence). Losses at the gene ends were 5 bases for V and 2 bases for J; bases not matched to a gene: 8. CDR3 length: 14 residues.

The genes are TRBV11-3 and TRBJ1-1, with D possibly matching TRBD1 (6 bases). The CDR3 consists of 15 residues. The V and J ends lost 4 bases and 0 bases respectively, with 12 bases between them. Per the germline V gene, CDR1 is SGHNT and CDR2 is YENEEA. The CDR3 spells CASSSTGTMNTEAFF. CDR3 in DNA: TGTGCCAGCAGCTCAACAGGGACAATGAACACTGAAGCTTTCTTT. The variable domain in full, with the rest retrieved from reference TRBV11-3 and TRBJ1-1, is EAGVVQSPRYKIIEKKQPVAFWCNPISGHNTLYWYLQNLGQGPELLIRYENEEAVDDSQLPKDRFSAERLKGVDSTLKIQPAELGDSAVYLCASSSTGTMNTEAFFGQGTRLTVV.

The rearrangement links TRBV24-1 to TRBJ2-1; 8 positions agree with TRBD2. The germline CDR1 and CDR2 sequences are KGHDR and SFDVKD. There are 15 residues in the CDR3. Trimming at V came to 4 bases and at J to 7 bases, leaving 8 bases not matched to a gene. In nucleotides, the CDR3 is TGTGCCACCAGTGACCCACGGGGGGGGATGAATGAGCAGTTCTTC. Its protein is CATSDPRGGMNEQFF.

The chain carries TRBV7-6 and TRBJ2-1; 10 nucleotides agree with TRBD1. With 5 bases clipped from V and 12 bases from J, the junction kept 16 bases outside the gene matches. The CDR3 sequence is 16 residues long. CDR1 and CDR2 from the germline V gene are SGHVS and FNYEAQ. The CDR3 DNA follows: TGTGCCAGCAGCCCCATCGGACAGGGGGGACTAGGCCGGCAGTTCTTC. It codes for CASSPIGQGGLGRQFF. Using reference TRBV7-6 and TRBJ2-1 for the parts outside the CDR3, the full variable domain is GAGVSQSPRYKVTKRGQDVALRCDPISGHVSLYWYRQALGQGPEFLTYFNYEAQQDKSGLPNDRFSAERPEGSISTLTIQRTEQRDSAMYRCASSPIGQGGLGRQFFGPGTRLTVL.

This clonotype has more than one count but fewer than ten. This chain joins TRBV15 and TRBJ2-5; no clear D gene. The CDR3 has 13 residues. Trimming removed 6 bases from V and 0 bases from J, with 8 bases in between. Germline V gene sequence: CDR1 LNHNV, CDR2 YYDKDF (reference sequence). DNA for the CDR3: TGTGCCACCAGTAAGGTAGACCAAGAGACCCAGTACTTC. Its protein is CATSKVDQETQYF. Drawing the rest from reference TRBV15 and TRBJ2-5, the complete variable domain is DAMVIQNPRYQVTQFGKPVTLSCSQTLNHNVMYWYQQKSSQAPKLLFHYYDKDFNNEADTPDNFQSRRPNTSFCFLDIRSPGLGDTAMYLCATSKVDQETQYFGPGTRLLVL.

This rearrangement joins TRBV7-8 to TRBJ2-1; 8 bases agree with TRBD1. The end of the DNA aligns better with TRBJ2-7, so the J call may be wrong. The V gene's germline CDR1 is SGHVS and CDR2 FQNEAQ. CDR3 size: 14 residues. CDR3 DNA: TGTGCCAGCAGCTATGACAGGGGAACCTACGAGCAGTACTTC. Amino acids: CASSYDRGTYEQYF.

The rearrangement joins TRBV15 to TRBJ2-2; D possibly matches TRBD1 or TRBD2 (5 bases each). The CDR3 is 16 residues long. Germline values: CDR1 LNHNV, CDR2 YYDKDF (reference sequence). Trimming left V 1 base short and J 4 bases short, with 13 bases between. The CDR3 sequence: CATSRGDRETTGELFF. The CDR3 nucleotides are TGTGCCACCAGCAGAGGGGACCGAGAGACCACCGGGGAGCTGTTTTTT.